This section outlines one T cell receptor beta chain sequence together with its context. The specificity of this receptor is unknown. No base quality values were provided; no much bigger clone lies one nucleotide off. This sample was taken from a study of CD4+ T cells in melanoma (dated by TCRdb to 2021 to 2024). Study-level background: Neoantigen-specific CD4+ T cells in human melanoma were what the study investigated.

Library generation was performed with the immunoSEQ multiplex PCR assay. The source is immuneACCESS, and TCRdb retained only in-frame sequences with V and J called. Part of the clones is not carried over; for the studies checked, unresolved V genes explain less than half of this, and the remainder is unexplained. The sample has about 55,000 clones on record, 55% to 75% of them singletons. About 5.1% of the sample is in the top ten clones. The germline V gene encodes CDR1 LNHDA and CDR2 SQIVND (reference sequence). From the cysteine up to the phenylalanine, the CDR3 has a length of 15 residues. Only the CDR3 DNA is retained, 45 bases long and in frame from the first base. The junction carries 9 bases between V and J, which are trimmed by 3 bases and 0 bases respectively. General conclusions and limits of the study: Neoantigen-specific CD4+ T cells were reported to be correlated with the function of CD8+ T cells, macrophages and B cells. According to the report, neoantigen-specific CD4+ T cells in melanoma displayed diverse differentiation states.

The donors were melanoma patients. The sample taken for sequencing was tumor tissue. The chain is encoded by TRBV19 joined to TRBJ2-1; D gene: possibly TRBD2, on 6 matching bases. This receptor was identified in a human donor with melanoma. CDR3 loop: CASSIGSLSYNEQFF. The nucleotide sequence is given as TGTGCCAGTAGTATCGGGAGCCTCTCCTACAATGAGCAGTTCTTC.